One sample yielded the 26 T cell receptor beta chains listed below, sequenced in a study of blood T cell repertoires in COVID-19. Generated by immunoSEQ multiplex PCR, the TCRdb table keeps only in-frame clones and is missing some. Of some 320,000 clones in the sample, about 90% were seen once. The sequenced sample consisted of PBMCs or T cells enriched from blood (not recorded which). The receptors originated from a young woman who had recovered from COVID-19.

Only one count was recorded for this clone. This sequence joins TRBV28 and TRBJ1-6, with TRBD1 matching 9 bases. The CDR3 loop spans 15 amino acids. V lost 4 bases, J lost 9 bases, and 7 bases stayed unmatched. Germline V lookup: CDR1 MDHEN, CDR2 SYDVKM. The CDR3 here is CASSSPGQGGSPLHF. CDR3 bases: TGTGCCAGCAGTTCCCCGGGACAGGGAGGTTCACCCCTCCACTTT.

The genes are TRBV5-8 and TRBJ1-1; tentative D call: TRBD1 (5 bases). V gave up 0 bases and J gave up 6 bases, with 15 bases separating them. This CDR3 is 15 amino acids long. Germline V gives CDR1 SGHTS, CDR2 YDEGEE. The CDR3 DNA follows: TGTGCCAGCAGCTTGGAACCAGGGAGGGTTCCTGAAGCTTTCTTT. It encodes CASSLEPGRVPEAFF.

V gene TRBV7-2 combines with J gene TRBJ1-3; 10 bases line up with TRBD1. CDR3 length: 16 residues. V gave up 5 bases and J gave up 4 bases; unmatched junction bases: 8. Germline CDR1 is SGHTA and CDR2 is FQGNSA. The DNA of the CDR3 is TGTGCCAGCAGCAGGAGACAGGGGGCTGACGGAAACACCATATATTTT. Protein: CASSRRQGADGNTIYF.

The chain has TRBV19 and TRBJ1-2; tentative D call: TRBD1 (5 bases). The V end was cut by 0 bases, the J end by 5 bases, with 16 bases between. CDR1 and CDR2 from the germline V gene are LNHDA and SQIVND (reference sequence). The CDR3 is made up of 16 amino acids. CDR3 nucleotide sequence: TGTGCCAGTAGTATAGACTTCTTCGCAGGGAAGTATGGCTACACCTTC. Protein product: CASSIDFFAGKYGYTF.

The CDR3 region is CASRTTGDYGYTF. In DNA, the CDR3 is TGTGCCAGCAGAACAACGGGGGACTATGGCTACACCTTC. The V call is TRBV28, the J call TRBJ1-2; D possibly corresponds to TRBD1 (5 bases). The CDR3 is made up of 13 amino acids. V was clipped by 6 bases and J by 3 bases, with 11 bases between them. Germline V gives CDR1 MDHEN, CDR2 SYDVKM.

This clone was seen a few times. The J gene is TRBJ1-5, the V gene TRBV19; maybe TRBD1 (6 bases). The V gene lost 1 base and the J gene lost 1 base, with 14 bases spanning the gap. Germline V gives CDR1 LNHDA, CDR2 SQIVND (reference sequence). This CDR3 has 17 residues. CDR3 in amino acids: CASSIGTGGQSNQPQHF. CDR3 in DNA: TGTGCCAGTAGTATAGGAACCGGGGGGCAGAGCAATCAGCCCCAGCATTTT. Using reference TRBV19 and TRBJ1-5 for the parts outside the CDR3, the full variable domain is DGGITQSPKYLFRKEGQNVTLSCEQNLNHDAMYWYRQDPGQGLRLIYYSQIVNDFQKGDIAEGYSVSREKKESFPLTVTSAQKNPTAFYLCASSIGTGGQSNQPQHFGDGTRLSIL.

V usage is TRBV7-6 and J usage is TRBJ2-2; the match to TRBD1 covers 7 bases. CDR1 is SGHVS and CDR2 is FNYEAQ in the germline V gene. The J segment lost 8 bases and the V segment lost 5 bases, leaving 5 bases of the junction unmatched. The length of the CDR3 is 13 residues. For the CDR3, the DNA is TGTGCCAGCAGCACACAGGGGAAAGGGGAGCTGTTTTTT. Residues: CASSTQGKGELFF.

The chain links TRBV11-1 to TRBJ1-5, with no clear D. The CDR3 is 13 amino acids. Trimming shortened V by 3 bases and J by 2 bases, and 5 bases separated the two germline ends. The germline CDR1 and CDR2 sequences are SGHAT and FQDESV (reference sequence). The CDR3 sequence: CASSFSGNQPQHF. CDR3 sequence (DNA): TGTGCCAGCAGCTTCTCTGGCAATCAGCCCCAGCATTTT.

The genes are TRBV5-1 and TRBJ2-3, with TRBD2 identical over 10 bases. V gave up 0 bases and J gave up 5 bases; unmatched junction bases: 9. Germline values: CDR1 SGHRS, CDR2 YFSETQ. This CDR3 comprises 17 residues. CDR3 residues: CASSLGSLAGDGDTQYF. CDR3 coding DNA: TGCGCCAGCAGCTTGGGGTCTCTAGCGGGGGATGGAGATACGCAGTATTTT. Filled out from reference TRBV5-1 and TRBJ2-3, the complete variable domain reads KAGVTQTPRYLIKTRGQQVTLSCSPISGHRSVSWYQQTPGQGLQFLFEYFSETQRNKGNFPGRFSGRQFSNSRSEMNVSTLELGDSALYLCASSLGSLAGDGDTQYFGPGTRLTVL.

The sample holds many counts of this clone. The gene calls are TRBV3-1 (or the pseudogene TRBV3-2) and TRBJ2-7, with 14 bases matching TRBD2. J lost 3 bases, V lost 4 bases, and 2 bases had no gene match. From germline, CDR1 is LGHDT and CDR2 YNNKEL (reference sequence). This CDR3 has 15 residues. Written as DNA, the CDR3 is TGTGCCAGCAGCCTAGGGACTAGCGGGGGCTACGAGCAGTACTTC. Encoded protein: CASSLGTSGGYEQYF.

V and J are TRBV9 and TRBJ2-1; 10 positions match TRBD2. CDR3 length equals 15 residues. CDR1 and CDR2 (germline): SGDLS, YYNGEE. V shed 6 bases, J shed 4 bases, and the junction held 7 bases outside the gene matches. As DNA, the CDR3 is TGTGCCAGCACGAGCGGGGGGGCTGGATACAATGAGCAGTTCTTC. Residues: CASTSGGAGYNEQFF. Looking up the rest from reference TRBV9 and TRBJ2-1 gives the full variable domain: DSGVTQTPKHLITATGQRVTLRCSPRSGDLSVYWYQQSLDQGLQFLIQYYNGEERAKGNILERFSAQQFPDLHSELNLSSLELGDSALYFCASTSGGAGYNEQFFGPGTRLTVL.

There are a few counts of this clone. The chain employs TRBV9 and TRBJ1-1; D unclear. Trimming left V 0 bases short and J 1 base short, with 4 bases between. The CDR3 contains 13 residues. Germline V lookup: CDR1 SGDLS, CDR2 YYNGEE. CDR3 DNA sequence: TGTGCCAGCAGCGTAGTTCGGAACACTGAAGCTTTCTTT. This translates into CASSVVRNTEAFF.

In its sample, this clone was seen once. The chain combines TRBV2 with TRBJ1-5; D call uncertain. Trimming took 6 bases from V and 11 from J, leaving 14 bases between them. CDR3 length: 12 amino acids. Germline values: CDR1 SNHLY, CDR2 FYNNEI. This CDR3 reads CASRELQEAQHF. The DNA of the CDR3 is TGTGCCAGCAGGGAACTCCAAGAGGCCCAGCATTTT.

The chain recombines TRBV16 with TRBJ1-1; D gene uncertain. The CDR3 totals 14 residues. The germline CDR1 and CDR2 sequences are KGHSY and FQNENV. V was shortened by 0 bases and J by 4 bases, with 9 bases between the two germline ends. CDR3 sequence: CASSQSIGSTEAFF. In DNA form, the CDR3 reads TGTGCCAGCAGCCAATCAATAGGGAGCACTGAAGCTTTCTTT. The full variable domain, with the rest looked up from reference TRBV16 and TRBJ1-1, is GEEVAQTPKHLVRGEGQKAKLYCAPIKGHSYVFWYQQVLKNEFKFLISFQNENVFDETGMPKERFSAKCLPNSPCSLEIQATKLEDSAVYFCASSQSIGSTEAFFGQGTRLTVV.

V and J are TRBV5-1 and TRBJ1-4; 7 positions agree with TRBD1. J was trimmed by 7 bases and V by 0 bases; bases with no gene match: 3. CDR3 length: 14 residues. Looked up from germline, CDR1 is SGHRS and CDR2 is YFSETQ. The DNA of the CDR3 is TGCGCCAGCAGCTTGGCCCGACAGGGTGAAAAACTGTTTTTT. Residues: CASSLARQGEKLFF.

V is TRBV6-1 and J is TRBJ2-7; D is undetermined. CDR1 and CDR2 (germline): MNHNS, SASEGT. The V and J ends lost 2 bases and 2 bases respectively, with 13 bases between them. The CDR3 consists of 15 residues. In DNA, the CDR3 is TGTGCCAGCAGTGAAAGGCCAGGAATGACCTACGAGCAGTACTTC. Its protein product is CASSERPGMTYEQYF.

V is TRBV15 and J is TRBJ1-5; unclear D gene. V gave up 3 bases and J gave up 7 bases, with 10 bases separating them. This CDR3 is built from 13 residues. Germline lookup yields CDR1 LNHNV and CDR2 YYDKDF (reference sequence). CDR3 nucleotides: TGTGCCACCAGCAGGGAGGGATGGCAGCCCCAGCATTTT. Translated, it gives CATSREGWQPQHF.

V is TRBV3-1 (or the pseudogene TRBV3-2) and J is TRBJ2-2; the D gene is possibly TRBD1 (5 bases). Trimming shortened V by 1 base and J by 4 bases, and 10 bases separated the two germline ends. The CDR3 is 15 residues long. Germline loops: CDR1 LGHDT, CDR2 YNNKEL (reference sequence). CDR3 sequence (DNA): TGTGCCAGCAGCCAAGTAGGGGTTGGCACCGGGGAGCTGTTTTTT. It codes for CASSQVGVGTGELFF.

This sequence joins TRBV29-1 and TRBJ2-3; TRBD2 is a possible D gene (7 bases). CDR1 and CDR2 from the germline V gene are SQVTM and ANQGSEA. The CDR3 consists of 13 residues. V was trimmed by 6 bases and J by 5 bases, leaving 15 bases between them. The CDR3 is CSVGGGYEDTQYF. The CDR3 coding sequence is TGCAGCGTGGGCGGGGGCTACGAAGATACGCAGTATTTT.

The chain has TRBV5-6 and TRBJ2-2, with a weak D call TRBD2 (6 bases). Trimming pared 2 bases from V and 1 base from J, leaving 12 bases between. The CDR3 sequence is 16 residues long. In germline, CDR1 is SGHDT, CDR2 YYEEEE. The DNA for the CDR3 is TGTGCCAGCAGCTTTGGGGGGACCGGGAACACCGGGGAGCTGTTTTTT. Translating gives CASSFGGTGNTGELFF.

This chain joins TRBV7-9 and TRBJ1-2; D possibly corresponds to TRBD1 (5 bases). V was cut by 5 bases and J by 6 bases, with 10 bases left in between. Germline CDR1 and CDR2: SEHNR and FQNEAQ (reference sequence). This CDR3 has 12 amino acids. The CDR3 region has the DNA TGTGCCAGCAGCCCCGGGGGGGATGGCTACACCTTC. This encodes CASSPGGDGYTF.

In regard to this clone: Additional DNA sequences in this sample encode the identical CDR3. The chain recombines TRBV5-5 with TRBJ2-5, with D uncertain. This CDR3 is built from 12 residues. Trimming took 4 bases from V and 5 from J, leaving 9 bases between them. Germline values: CDR1 SGHKS, CDR2 YYEKEE (reference sequence). DNA of the CDR3: TGTGCCAGCAGCCTATCGAGGGAGACCCAGTACTTC. Translation: CASSLSRETQYF.

This clone was found once. This chain joins TRBV4-2 and TRBJ1-2; 7 bases map to TRBD1. The germline gives CDR1 LGHNA, CDR2 YNFKEQ. Unmatched junction bases numbered 8, after V lost 1 base and J lost 3 bases. This CDR3 has 16 amino acids. This CDR3 is CASSQATGERYYGYTF. Written as DNA, the CDR3 is TGTGCCAGCAGCCAAGCTACAGGGGAAAGGTACTATGGCTACACCTTC.

This chain links TRBV18 with TRBJ1-2, with a weak D call TRBD1 (6 bases). Trimming removed 4 bases from V and 8 bases from J, with 14 bases in between. The CDR3 is 13 amino acids. CDR1 KGHSH and CDR2 LQKENI come from the germline V gene. The CDR3 DNA reads as TGTGCCAGCTCACAAGGGCCGAGGGGGGGCTACACCTTC. Translating it yields CASSQGPRGGYTF.

The chain joins TRBV10-3 to TRBJ2-7; TRBD2 agrees at 10 bases. Germline V lookup: CDR1 ENHRY, CDR2 SYGVKD. V dropped 4 bases and J dropped 5; count of bases not matched to a gene: 8. The CDR3 extends over 15 amino acids. The DNA of the CDR3 is TGTGCCATCAGTGGTGCCGGGACTAGCGCCAACGAGCAGTACTTC. This encodes CAISGAGTSANEQYF.

The chain couples TRBV6-4 to TRBJ2-1, with 8 bases identical to TRBD1. V lost 5 bases, J lost 4 bases, and 1 base stayed unmatched. This CDR3 is 13 amino acids long. CDR1 and CDR2 (germline): MRHNA, SNTAGT. CDR3 in DNA: TGTGCCAGCAGTCGACAGGGGTACAATGAGCAGTTCTTC. It encodes CASSRQGYNEQFF.